Below, 21 T cell receptor beta chains from the same sample are listed, as sequenced in a study of blood T cell repertoires in COVID-19. The assay was immunoSEQ multiplex PCR, and TCRdb's table has in-frame clones only and misses some. This repertoire shows over 200,000 clones, over 75% found once; its top ten account for 1.5% to 2%. The specimen was peripheral blood. These receptor sequences come from a man aged 40-49 years with active or convalescent COVID-19.

The rearrangement joins TRBV5-1 to TRBJ1-4; D is unclear. Germline assignment: CDR1 SGHRS and CDR2 YFSETQ. V lost 1 base and J 8 bases, leaving 18 bases between the germline ends. The CDR3 is 16 amino acids. In nucleotides, the CDR3 is TGCGCCAGCAGCTTGATGCAGAGGGCTGGATGGGAAAAACTGTTTTTT. Amino acid sequence: CASSLMQRAGWEKLFF.

V and J are TRBV18 and TRBJ2-1, with TRBD2 as a possible D gene (6 bases). Trimming took off 3 bases at V and 11 bases at J, with 14 bases between the two ends. CDR1 is KGHSH, CDR2 LQKENI, per germline. The CDR3 is 13 residues long. The CDR3 loop reads CASSPMEGTQQFF. Here the CDR3 DNA reads TGTGCCAGCTCACCCATGGAGGGGACTCAGCAGTTCTTC.

The chain employs TRBV19 and TRBJ1-3, with TRBD1 as a possible D gene (5 bases). Germline values: CDR1 LNHDA, CDR2 SQIVND (reference sequence). The CDR3 totals 15 residues. V dropped 5 bases and J dropped 4 bases, with 15 bases sitting between them. The CDR3 DNA reads as TGTGCCAGTAGTCGCAGGAGGGGTACGGGAAACACCATATATTTT. It encodes CASSRRRGTGNTIYF.

CDR3 sequence reads: CASSLSQSTDTQYF. As DNA, the CDR3 is TGTGCCAGCAGCTTAAGTCAGAGCACAGATACGCAGTATTTT. The rearrangement uses TRBV7-2 and TRBJ2-3; D is uncertain. The CDR3 extends over 14 amino acids. Germline CDR1 SGHTA, CDR2 FQGNSA. Trimming took off 2 bases at V and 0 bases at J, with 6 bases between the two ends.

The chain has TRBV28 and TRBJ2-7, with D perhaps TRBD1 (5 bases). In germline, CDR1 is MDHEN, CDR2 SYDVKM. The CDR3 consists of 13 residues. The ends were cut back, 6 bases at V and 0 bases at J, with 9 bases in the middle. The CDR3 here is CASRTAPSYEQYF. The CDR3 nucleotides read TGTGCCAGCAGGACAGCCCCCTCCTACGAGCAGTACTTC.

The chain recombines TRBV30 with TRBJ1-6; weak D call: TRBD1 (5 bases). V was shortened by 1 base and J by 6 bases, with 10 bases between the two germline ends. This CDR3 has 14 amino acids. Germline-derived CDR1 and CDR2 are GTSNPN and SVGIG (reference sequence). In nucleotides, the CDR3 is TGTGCCTGGAGTGGGGGCCTAGGTAATTCACCCCTCCACTTT. Its translation: CAWSGGLGNSPLHF. The full variable domain, with the rest looked up from reference TRBV30 and TRBJ1-6, is SQTIHQWPATLVQPVGSPLSLECTVEGTSNPNLYWYRQAAGRGLQLLFYSVGIGQISSEVPQNLSASRPQDRQFILSSKKLLLSDSGFYLCAWSGGLGNSPLHFGNGTRLTVT.

The chain couples TRBV7-5 to TRBJ1-1; the tabulated D call, TRBD1, remains unverified against the DNA. TRBV7-5 counts as a pseudogene. The CDR3 totals 14 residues. This CDR3 is CVRSLVDRNTEAFF. The CDR3 bases are TGTGTCAGAAGCTTAGTGGACAGGAACACTGAAGCTTTCTTT.

This clone was observed a handful of times. The chain links TRBV28 to TRBJ2-6; 7 bases line up with TRBD1. CDR3 length equals 19 residues. V lost 2 bases and J lost 0; bases outside the gene matches: 10. From germline, CDR1 is MDHEN and CDR2 SYDVKM. Written as DNA, the CDR3 is TGTGCCAGCAGTTTACGTCTTGGGACAGCCCACTCTGGGGCCAACGTCCTGACTTTC. This sequence encodes CASSLRLGTAHSGANVLTF.

The chain uses TRBV25-1 and TRBJ1-1; 8 bases align to TRBD1. The V segment lost 6 bases and the J segment 2 bases; nucleotides outside the gene matches: 8. CDR3 size: 15 residues. The V gene's germline CDR1 is MGHDK and CDR2 SYGVNS. CDR3 amino acids: CASRVGQGVNTEAFF. Here the CDR3 DNA reads TGTGCCAGCAGGGTCGGACAGGGTGTTAACACTGAAGCTTTCTTT.

This chain connects TRBV7-2 to TRBJ2-2; weak D call: TRBD2 (6 bases). The V end was cut by 3 bases, the J end by 4 bases, with 15 bases between. Germline CDR1 and CDR2: SGHTA and FQGNSA. CDR3 length: 16 residues. CDR3 sequence: CASSFRIWRATGELFF. For the CDR3, the DNA is TGTGCCAGCAGCTTCAGAATCTGGAGGGCCACCGGGGAGCTGTTTTTT.

The chain is built from TRBV28 and TRBJ2-4; weak D call: TRBD2 (7 bases). Deletions cut 8 bases from V and 6 bases from J, with 23 bases between. The CDR3 is made up of 16 amino acids. CDR1 MDHEN and CDR2 SYDVKM come from the germline V gene. Here the CDR3 reads CASLSGGDVSGNIQYF. DNA of the CDR3: TGTGCCAGCCTTTCGGGGGGCGACGTCTCGGGAAACATTCAGTACTTC. Based on the CDR3 plus reference TRBV28 and TRBJ2-4, the full variable domain is DVKVTQSSRYLVKRTGEKVFLECVQDMDHENMFWYRQDPGLGLRLIYFSYDVKMKEKGDIPEGYSVSREKKERFSLILESASTNQTSMYLCASLSGGDVSGNIQYFGAGTRLSVL.

This clone was counted only a few times. The V gene is TRBV27, the J gene TRBJ1-6; D call uncertain. Trimming cost V 3 bases and J 8 bases, with 11 bases left between them. The V gene's germline CDR1 is MNHEY and CDR2 SMNVEV (reference sequence). The CDR3 has 14 amino acids. The CDR3 here is CASSLEPLYSPLHF. CDR3 DNA: TGTGCCAGCAGTTTGGAGCCTTTATATTCACCCCTCCACTTT.

V is TRBV5-1 and J is TRBJ2-7; possible D gene TRBD1, 5 bases. Germline V gene sequence: CDR1 SGHRS, CDR2 YFSETQ. V lost 0 bases and J 0 bases, leaving 10 bases between the germline ends. CDR3 size: 15 residues. CDR3: CASSLGTQSSYEQYF. In DNA, the CDR3 is TGCGCCAGCAGCTTGGGGACACAAAGCTCCTACGAGCAGTACTTC.

V and J are TRBV2 and TRBJ1-1, with D unclear. CDR3 length: 14 amino acids. V shed 0 bases and J shed 4 bases, with 9 bases lying between them. Germline V gene sequence: CDR1 SNHLY, CDR2 FYNNEI. The CDR3 DNA sequence: TGTGCCAGCAGTGAAGCCACGGTCCGCACTGAAGCTTTCTTT. Its protein is CASSEATVRTEAFF.

This rearrangement joins TRBV15 to TRBJ2-1; D not resolved. Germline CDR1 LNHNV, CDR2 YYDKDF (reference sequence). The CDR3 extends over 13 amino acids. Trimming cost V 1 base and J 8 bases, with 9 bases left between them. CDR3 nucleotide sequence: TGTGCCACCAGCAGAGTATCGGGTGATGAGCAGTTCTTC. Residues: CATSRVSGDEQFF.

The chain uses TRBV19 and TRBJ2-7, with 7 bases that match TRBD1. V was clipped by 5 bases and J by 2 bases; unmatched bases: 3. The CDR3 totals 13 residues. The germline gives CDR1 LNHDA, CDR2 SQIVND (reference sequence). The CDR3 region has the DNA TGTGCCAGTAGTCCTGGACAGGCCTACGAGCAGTACTTC. Protein: CASSPGQAYEQYF. Supplemented by reference TRBV19 and TRBJ2-7, the full variable domain reads DGGITQSPKYLFRKEGQNVTLSCEQNLNHDAMYWYRQDPGQGLRLIYYSQIVNDFQKGDIAEGYSVSREKKESFPLTVTSAQKNPTAFYLCASSPGQAYEQYFGPGTRLTVT.

The rearrangement links TRBV30 to TRBJ2-1; D gene ambiguous. The CDR3 runs to 13 residues. Germline V lookup: CDR1 GTSNPN, CDR2 SVGIG (reference sequence). Trimming removed 1 base from V and 4 bases from J, with 8 bases in between. In nucleotides, the CDR3 is TGTGCCTGGAGTGCTACAGAATACAATGAGCAGTTCTTC. This gives the protein CAWSATEYNEQFF. The full variable domain, its missing parts supplied by reference TRBV30 and TRBJ2-1, is SQTIHQWPATLVQPVGSPLSLECTVEGTSNPNLYWYRQAAGRGLQLLFYSVGIGQISSEVPQNLSASRPQDRQFILSSKKLLLSDSGFYLCAWSATEYNEQFFGPGTRLTVL.

The V and J genes are TRBV7-8 and TRBJ2-6; D remains unclear. Germline values: CDR1 SGHVS, CDR2 FQNEAQ. This CDR3 comprises 17 residues. The V end was cut by 2 bases, the J end by 0 bases, with 11 bases between. The CDR3 DNA reads as TGTGCCAGCAGCTTATTTGCAGAAAGCTCTGGGGCCAACGTCCTGACTTTC. It yields the protein CASSLFAESSGANVLTF.

The chain joins TRBV27 to TRBJ2-7; 9 nucleotides line up with TRBD1. The CDR3 loop spans 16 amino acids. The V segment lost 4 bases and the J segment 5 bases; nucleotides outside the gene matches: 12. Germline values: CDR1 MNHEY, CDR2 SMNVEV (reference sequence). The CDR3 DNA sequence: TGTGCCAGCAGTTCGAAACAAGGGACAGGGATCAACGAGCAGTACTTC. Amino acid sequence: CASSSKQGTGINEQYF.

The CDR3 sequence: CAWSVGGPLGQFF. The CDR3, as DNA: TGTGCCTGGAGTGTAGGGGGTCCCCTCGGGCAGTTCTTC. V usage is TRBV30 and J usage is TRBJ2-1; tentatively, D is TRBD1 (6 bases). The germline CDR1 and CDR2 sequences are GTSNPN and SVGIG (reference sequence). The CDR3 covers 13 residues. V lost 0 bases, J lost 12 bases, and 15 bases lay in between.

V is TRBV5-4 and J is TRBJ2-2; 9 positions agree with TRBD1. Germline-derived CDR1 and CDR2 are SGHNT and YYREEE (reference sequence). V lost 4 bases to trimming and J lost 5 bases; unmatched junction nucleotides: 6. The CDR3 loop spans 15 amino acids. The CDR3 DNA follows: TGTGCCAGCAGCCCGGGGGACAGGGTGACCGGGGAGCTGTTTTTT. Translating gives CASSPGDRVTGELFF.